This T cell receptor (beta chain) was found in a study of shared clonotypes between healthy human individuals. Findings of the study overall: Blood was the only sampled material, and tissue repertoires likely differ.

An approximately 200 ng quantity of DNA, roughly 29,000 T cell genomes, went into the sorted-subset replicate PCRs. Profiled with immunoSEQ multiplex PCR; TCRdb holds only in-frame clones, not every one. The data contain some 1,400,000 clones, roughly 97% of them singletons. The CDR3 is 16 amino acids. Germline V gene data show CDR1 as SGHVS and CDR2 as FQNEAQ. With 3 bases removed from V and 1 base from J, the gap between germline ends came to 15 bases. A word on this clone: What it binds is unknown.

The clonotype was recovered from a man between 25 and 39 years old in good health. The chain uses TRBV7-8 and TRBJ1-1, with D possibly matching TRBD1 (6 bases). Material: naive CD4+ T cells sorted from blood. Indicated subset: CD45RA+ positively selected. The CDR3 nucleotides are TGTGCCAGCAGCTTCTCCAGGGCACAGGGGAACACTGAAGCTTTCTTT. Translation: CASSFSRAQGNTEAFF.